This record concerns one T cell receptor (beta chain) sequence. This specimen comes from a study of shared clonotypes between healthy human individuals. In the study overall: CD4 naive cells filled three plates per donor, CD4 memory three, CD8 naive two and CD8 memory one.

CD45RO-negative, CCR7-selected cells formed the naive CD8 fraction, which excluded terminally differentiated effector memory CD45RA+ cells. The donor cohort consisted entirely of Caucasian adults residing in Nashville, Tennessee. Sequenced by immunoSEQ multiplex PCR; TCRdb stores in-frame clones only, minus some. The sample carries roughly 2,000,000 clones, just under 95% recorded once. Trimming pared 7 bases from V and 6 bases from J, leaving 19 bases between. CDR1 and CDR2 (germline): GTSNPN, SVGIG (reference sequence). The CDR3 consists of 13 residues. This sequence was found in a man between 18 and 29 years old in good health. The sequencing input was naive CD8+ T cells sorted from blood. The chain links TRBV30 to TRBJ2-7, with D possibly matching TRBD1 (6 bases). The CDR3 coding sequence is TGTGCCTCTTTGTGGGGGCGCGTGGGCGAGCAGTACTTC. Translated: CASLWGRVGEQYF.